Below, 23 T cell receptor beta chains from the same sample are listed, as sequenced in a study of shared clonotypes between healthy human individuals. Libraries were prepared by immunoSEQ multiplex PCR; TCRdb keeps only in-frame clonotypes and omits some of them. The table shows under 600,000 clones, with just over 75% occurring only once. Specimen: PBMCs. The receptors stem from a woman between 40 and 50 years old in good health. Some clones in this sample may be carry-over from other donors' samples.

The CDR3 here is CASSITGTGSYEQYF. DNA for the CDR3: TGTGCCAGCAGTATAACCGGGACAGGGTCCTACGAGCAGTACTTC. The J gene is TRBJ2-7, the V gene TRBV28; TRBD1 agrees at 9 bases. The trim removed 5 bases at V and 1 base at J, leaving 6 bases unmatched. Looked up from germline, CDR1 is MDHEN and CDR2 is SYDVKM. CDR3 length equals 15 residues.

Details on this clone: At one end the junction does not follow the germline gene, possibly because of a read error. CDR3 residues: CALEDRTGDEKLIF. The DNA of the CDR3 is TGTGCCCTGGAGGACCGGACAGGGGATGAAAAACTGATTTTT. The chain carries TRBV30 and TRBJ1-4, with 9 bases identical to TRBD1. This CDR3 is built from 14 residues. Germline V gives CDR1 GTSNPN, CDR2 SVGIG (reference sequence).

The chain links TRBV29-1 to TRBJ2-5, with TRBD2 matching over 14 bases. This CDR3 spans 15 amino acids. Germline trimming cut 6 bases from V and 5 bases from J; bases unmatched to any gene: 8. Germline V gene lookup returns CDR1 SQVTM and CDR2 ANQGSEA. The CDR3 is CSVRLAGGPWETQYF. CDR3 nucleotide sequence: TGCAGCGTGCGACTAGCGGGAGGGCCGTGGGAGACCCAGTACTTC.

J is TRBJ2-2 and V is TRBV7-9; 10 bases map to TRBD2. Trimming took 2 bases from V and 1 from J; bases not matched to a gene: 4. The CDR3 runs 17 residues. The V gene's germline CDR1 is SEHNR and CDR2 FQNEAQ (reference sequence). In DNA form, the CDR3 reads TGTGCCAGCAGCTTAAGCCGGACTAGCGGGAACACCGGGGAGCTGTTTTTT. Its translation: CASSLSRTSGNTGELFF.

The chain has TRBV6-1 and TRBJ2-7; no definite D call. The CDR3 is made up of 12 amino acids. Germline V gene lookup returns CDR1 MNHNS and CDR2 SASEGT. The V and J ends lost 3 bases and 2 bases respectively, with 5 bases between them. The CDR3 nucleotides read TGTGCCAGCAGTGACCCGACCTACGAGCAGTACTTC. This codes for CASSDPTYEQYF.

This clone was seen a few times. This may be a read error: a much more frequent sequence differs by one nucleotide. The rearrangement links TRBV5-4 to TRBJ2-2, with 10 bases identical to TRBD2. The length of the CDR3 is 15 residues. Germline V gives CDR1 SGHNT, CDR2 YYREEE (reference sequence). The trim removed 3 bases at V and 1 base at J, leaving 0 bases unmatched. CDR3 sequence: CASSWTSGNTGELFF. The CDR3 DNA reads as TGTGCCAGCAGCTGGACTAGCGGGAACACCGGGGAGCTGTTTTTT.

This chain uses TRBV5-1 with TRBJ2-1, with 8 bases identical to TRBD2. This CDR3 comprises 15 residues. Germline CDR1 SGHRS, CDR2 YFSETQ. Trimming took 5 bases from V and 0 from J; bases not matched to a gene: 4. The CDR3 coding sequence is TGCGCCAGCAGATTACTAGCGGACTCCTACAATGAGCAGTTCTTC. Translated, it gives CASRLLADSYNEQFF. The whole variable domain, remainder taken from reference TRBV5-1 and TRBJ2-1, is KAGVTQTPRYLIKTRGQQVTLSCSPISGHRSVSWYQQTPGQGLQFLFEYFSETQRNKGNFPGRFSGRQFSNSRSEMNVSTLELGDSALYLCASRLLADSYNEQFFGPGTRLTVL.

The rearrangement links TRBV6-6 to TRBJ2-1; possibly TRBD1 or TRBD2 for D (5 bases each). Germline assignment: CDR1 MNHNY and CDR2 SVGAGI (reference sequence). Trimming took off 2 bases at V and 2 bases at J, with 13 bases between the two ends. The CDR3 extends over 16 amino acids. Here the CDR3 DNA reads TGTGCCAGCAGTTACGCGGTGGGGGAGCCCTACAATGAGCAGTTCTTC. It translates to CASSYAVGEPYNEQFF.

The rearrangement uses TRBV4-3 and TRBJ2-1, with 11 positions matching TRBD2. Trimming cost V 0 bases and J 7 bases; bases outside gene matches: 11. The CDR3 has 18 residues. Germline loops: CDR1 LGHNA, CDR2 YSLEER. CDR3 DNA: TGCGCCAGCAGCCAAGACCCTAGCGGGAGGAAGTATGGGAATGAGCAGTTCTTC. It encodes CASSQDPSGRKYGNEQFF.

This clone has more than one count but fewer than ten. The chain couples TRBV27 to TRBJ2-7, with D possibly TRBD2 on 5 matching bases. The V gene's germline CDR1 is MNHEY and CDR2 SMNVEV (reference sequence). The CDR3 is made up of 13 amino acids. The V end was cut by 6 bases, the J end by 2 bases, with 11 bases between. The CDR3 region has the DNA TGTGCCAGCAGGCCACTAGTTACCTACGAGCAGTACTTC. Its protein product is CASRPLVTYEQYF.

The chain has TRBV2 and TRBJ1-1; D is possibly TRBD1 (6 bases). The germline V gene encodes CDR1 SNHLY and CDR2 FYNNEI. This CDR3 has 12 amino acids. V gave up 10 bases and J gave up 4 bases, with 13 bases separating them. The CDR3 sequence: CAIGTLATEAFF. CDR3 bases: TGTGCCATCGGGACACTAGCCACTGAAGCTTTCTTT.

The CDR3: CASRWRESTYNEQFF. CDR3 in DNA: TGTGCCAGCAGGTGGCGGGAAAGTACCTACAATGAGCAGTTCTTC. The chain is built from TRBV6-5 and TRBJ2-1; a weak D match, TRBD2 (6 bases). CDR1 is MNHEY and CDR2 is SVGAGI in the germline V gene. There are 15 residues in the CDR3. Trimming stripped 6 bases from V and 2 bases from J, with 14 bases between.

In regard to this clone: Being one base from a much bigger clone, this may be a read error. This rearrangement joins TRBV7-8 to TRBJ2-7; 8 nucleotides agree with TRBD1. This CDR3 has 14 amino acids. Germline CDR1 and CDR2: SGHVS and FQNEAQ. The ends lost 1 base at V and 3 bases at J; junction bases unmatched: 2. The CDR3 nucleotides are TGTGCCAGCAGCTTAGGGACAGGGATCTACGAGCAGTACTTC. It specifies CASSLGTGIYEQYF.

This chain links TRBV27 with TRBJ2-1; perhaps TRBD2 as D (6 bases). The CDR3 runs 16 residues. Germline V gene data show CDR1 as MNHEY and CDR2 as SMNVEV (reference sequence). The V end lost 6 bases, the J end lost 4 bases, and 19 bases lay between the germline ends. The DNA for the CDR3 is TGTGCCAGCAGGGTCAGGGAGGTAGCGAGATACAATGAGCAGTTCTTC. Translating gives CASRVREVARYNEQFF.

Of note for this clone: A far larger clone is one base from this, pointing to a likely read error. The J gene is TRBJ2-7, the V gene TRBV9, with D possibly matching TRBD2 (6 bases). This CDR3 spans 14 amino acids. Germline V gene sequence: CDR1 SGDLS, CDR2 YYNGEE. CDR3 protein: CASSAASASCEQYF. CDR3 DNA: TGTGCCAGCAGCGCCGCTAGCGCCTCCTGCGAGCAGTACTTC.

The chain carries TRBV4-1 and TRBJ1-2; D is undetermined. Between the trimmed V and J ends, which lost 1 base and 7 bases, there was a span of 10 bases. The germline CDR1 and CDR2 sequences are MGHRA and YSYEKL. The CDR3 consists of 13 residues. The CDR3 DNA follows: TGCGCCAGCAGCCAAGTGGGATCCCCTGGCTACACCTTC. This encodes CASSQVGSPGYTF.

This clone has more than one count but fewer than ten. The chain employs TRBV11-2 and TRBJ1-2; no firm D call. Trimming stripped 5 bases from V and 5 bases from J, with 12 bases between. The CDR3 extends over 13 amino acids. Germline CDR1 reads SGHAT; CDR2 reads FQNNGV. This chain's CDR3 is CASSQKALYGYTF. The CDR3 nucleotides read TGTGCCAGCAGCCAAAAGGCCCTTTATGGCTACACCTTC. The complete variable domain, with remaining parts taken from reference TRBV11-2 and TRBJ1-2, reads EAGVAQSPRYKIIEKRQSVAFWCNPISGHATLYWYQQILGQGPKLLIQFQNNGVVDDSQLPKDRFSAERLKGVDSTLKIQPAKLEDSAVYLCASSQKALYGYTFGSGTRLTVV.

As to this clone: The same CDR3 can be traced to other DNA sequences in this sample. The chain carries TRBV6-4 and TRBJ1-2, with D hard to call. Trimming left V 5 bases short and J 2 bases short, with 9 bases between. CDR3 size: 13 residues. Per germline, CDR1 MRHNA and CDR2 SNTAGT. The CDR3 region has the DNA TGTGCCAGCAGTCCTTCTCCCAACTATGGCTACACCTTC. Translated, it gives CASSPSPNYGYTF.

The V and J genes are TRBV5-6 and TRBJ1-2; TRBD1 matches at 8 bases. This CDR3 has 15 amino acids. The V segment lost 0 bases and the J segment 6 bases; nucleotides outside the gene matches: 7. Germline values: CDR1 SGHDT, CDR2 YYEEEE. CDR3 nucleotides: TGTGCCAGCAGCTTGGCCGGCAGGGGGCGGAATGGCTACACCTTC. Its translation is CASSLAGRGRNGYTF. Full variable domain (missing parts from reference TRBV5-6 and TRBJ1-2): DAGVTQSPTHLIKTRGQQVTLRCSPKSGHDTVSWYQQALGQGPQFIFQYYEEEERQRGNFPDRFSGHQFPNYSSELNVNALLLGDSALYLCASSLAGRGRNGYTFGSGTRLTVV.

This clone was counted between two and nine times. CDR3 bases: TGCAGCGCCGAGGTCCCAGGGGGAGGCTACACCTTC. Amino acids: CSAEVPGGGYTF. The rearrangement joins TRBV29-1 to TRBJ1-2; the match to TRBD1 covers 7 bases. Unmatched junction bases numbered 10, after V lost 7 bases and J lost 8 bases. The CDR3 consists of 12 residues. The germline CDR1 and CDR2 sequences are SQVTM and ANQGSEA.

As DNA, the CDR3 is TGCGCCAGCAGCAGTTTCACAGGGGGTTCGGAGACCCAGTACTTC. Translated, it gives CASSSFTGGSETQYF. The V gene is TRBV10-2, the J gene TRBJ2-5, with 8 bases matching TRBD1. The CDR3 consists of 15 residues. Trimming removed 6 bases from V and 5 bases from J; junction bases left unmatched: 11. Germline V lookup: CDR1 WSHSY, CDR2 SAAADI.

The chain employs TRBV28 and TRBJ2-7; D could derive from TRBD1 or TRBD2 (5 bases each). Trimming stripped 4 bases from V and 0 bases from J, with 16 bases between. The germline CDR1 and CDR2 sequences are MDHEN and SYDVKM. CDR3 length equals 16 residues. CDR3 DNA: TGTGCCAGCAGTTCCAACCGGGACGGCTACTCCTACGAGCAGTACTTC. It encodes CASSSNRDGYSYEQYF.

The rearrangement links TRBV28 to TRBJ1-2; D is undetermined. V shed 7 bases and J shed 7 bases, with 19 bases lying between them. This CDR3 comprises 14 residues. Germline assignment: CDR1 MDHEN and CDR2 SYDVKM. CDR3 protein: CASTLRERVSGYTF. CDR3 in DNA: TGTGCCAGCACTCTAAGGGAGAGGGTCTCTGGCTACACCTTC.